This entry lists 7 T cell receptor beta chains sequenced from one sample in a study of chemoradiotherapy in HPV16-positive cancers. TCRdb's table, derived via immunoSEQ multiplex PCR, lists solely in-frame clones and lacks some. The table records fewer than 10,000 clones, roughly 80% of them present only once. This specimen consisted of tumor tissue, obtained from a patient who underwent chemoradiotherapy. The receptors derive from a human donor with HPV-associated anogenital cancer.

J is TRBJ1-2 and V is TRBV28; tentatively, D is TRBD1 (5 bases). Germline V gives CDR1 MDHEN, CDR2 SYDVKM. V was cut by 6 bases and J by 5 bases, with 13 bases left in between. CDR3 length: 13 residues. The CDR3 loop reads CASSSGSGYGYTF. CDR3 nucleotides: TGTGCCAGCAGCTCCGGGTCAGGGTATGGCTACACCTTC.

V is TRBV7-9 and J is TRBJ1-5; TRBD1 matches at 7 bases. This CDR3 is 14 amino acids long. V trimming: 5 bases; J trimming: 9 bases; junction bases outside the gene matches: 10. Germline V gene data show CDR1 as SEHNR and CDR2 as FQNEAQ (reference sequence). The CDR3 loop is CASSKGAALWPQHF. The CDR3 bases are TGTGCCAGCAGCAAGGGGGCAGCGCTGTGGCCCCAGCATTTT. Drawing the rest from reference TRBV7-9 and TRBJ1-5, the complete variable domain is DTGVSQNPRHKITKRGQNVTFRCDPISEHNRLYWYRQTLGQGPEFLTYFQNEAQLEKSRLLSDRFSAERPKGSFSTLEIQRTEQGDSAMYLCASSKGAALWPQHFGDGTRLSIL.

This chain joins TRBV6-5 and TRBJ1-4, with TRBD1 matching 9 bases. The CDR3 covers 15 residues. After removal of 5 bases from V and 8 bases from J, the junction contained 9 bases not matched to a gene. The germline gives CDR1 MNHEY, CDR2 SVGAGI. CDR3 sequence: CASSPRTGVGEKLFF. The CDR3 nucleotides read TGTGCCAGCAGTCCGCGGACAGGGGTGGGCGAAAAACTGTTTTTT.

This clone has more than one count but fewer than ten. The rearrangement uses TRBV6-6 and TRBJ2-2; D tentatively fits TRBD1 or TRBD2 (5 bases each). The CDR3 length is 16 residues. From germline, CDR1 is MNHNY and CDR2 SVGAGI (reference sequence). V lost 4 bases and J 3 bases, leaving 15 bases between the germline ends. CDR3 sequence (DNA): TGTGCCAGCAGTTGGGACGAAAAAGCCCACACCGGGGAGCTGTTTTTT. Translated: CASSWDEKAHTGELFF.

CDR3 sequence: CASSRKGEYTEAFF. The CDR3 DNA sequence: TGTGCCAGCAGTAGAAAGGGCGAATACACTGAAGCTTTCTTT. The chain carries TRBV6-5 and TRBJ1-1; no reliable D call. This CDR3 has 14 residues. The germline V and J ends were trimmed by 5 bases and 3 bases, with 13 bases remaining between them. Germline V CDR1 and CDR2: MNHEY, SVGAGI.

V and J are TRBV5-1 and TRBJ2-1, with D possibly matching TRBD1 (6 bases). The germline V and J ends were trimmed by 4 bases and 12 bases, with 11 bases remaining between them. CDR1 and CDR2 (germline): SGHRS, YFSETQ. The CDR3 has 11 residues. The CDR3 DNA follows: TGCGCCAGCAGCCTAGGGGGTGTGCAGTTCTTC. Protein: CASSLGGVQFF.

The chain uses TRBV9 and TRBJ2-7, with 9 bases that match TRBD1. V trimming: 4 bases; J trimming: 3 bases; junction bases outside the gene matches: 14. The CDR3 is 17 amino acids. Germline assignment: CDR1 SGDLS and CDR2 YYNGEE. The CDR3 loop reads CASSPNSGTGRDYEQYF. CDR3 DNA: TGTGCCAGCAGCCCTAACTCCGGGACAGGGCGTGACTACGAGCAGTACTTC.